A selection of T cell receptor beta chains follows, all from one sample in a study of a mutant IDH1 vaccine in newly diagnosed glioma. The method was immunoSEQ multiplex PCR; TCRdb's version includes in-frame clones alone and lacks a portion of them. The sample comprises 55,000 to 70,000 clones, just over 85% of which are singletons, and under 3.5% rests with the top ten. The material sequenced was PBMCs, taken from a glioma patient treated with radiotherapy, temozolomide or both. The receptors come from a man younger than 40 with glioma. The CDR3 runs from the conserved cysteine through the conserved F or W. D genes are given only for firm matches. Some rows have no size entry. The others give once, few or many, or a class for an expanded clone.

D	V	J	size	CDR3	DNA
-	TRBV5-4	TRBJ2-3	-	CASSLQAPKDTQYF	TGTGCCAGCAGCCTCCAGGCCCCAAAGGATACGCAGTATTTT
TRBD2	TRBV13	TRBJ2-3	-	CASSGGTSGRDTQYF	TGTGCCAGCAGCGGGGGGACTAGCGGGAGGGATACGCAGTATTTT
-	TRBV5-8	TRBJ2-7	once	CTSSSQPGVVYEQYF	TGTACCAGCAGCTCCCAACCGGGGGTTGTCTACGAGCAGTACTTC
TRBD1	TRBV5-1	TRBJ1-2	-	CASSSTGGGYTF	TGCGCCAGCAGCTCAACAGGGGGAGGCTACACCTTC
-	TRBV5-8	TRBJ1-2	few	CASSFGGAHYGYTF	TGTGCCAGCAGCTTTGGGGGGGCCCACTATGGCTACACCTTC
-	TRBV6-1	TRBJ1-4	-	CASSGGPVGAQRKLFF	TGTGCCAGCAGTGGGGGACCTGTAGGCGCTCAGCGAAAACTGTTTTTT
-	TRBV30	TRBJ2-7	-	CAWSPKQGSYEQYF	TGTGCCTGGAGTCCAAAACAGGGTTCCTACGAGCAGTACTTC
-	TRBV7-6	TRBJ1-4	-	CASSGGNFEKLFF	TGTGCCAGCAGCGGCGGGAATTTTGAAAAACTGTTTTTT
TRBD1	TRBV2	TRBJ1-4	once	CASRYEGQTEKLFF	TGTGCCAGCAGGTACGAGGGACAGACTGAAAAACTGTTTTTT
TRBD1	TRBV6-4	TRBJ2-7	-	CASSDPLGTGEATYEQYF	TGTGCCAGCAGTGACCCCCTGGGGACAGGGGAAGCTACCTACGAGCAGTACTTC
-	TRBV6-1	TRBJ1-5	-	CASSEGARNQPQHF	TGTGCCAGCAGTGAAGGTGCAAGAAATCAGCCCCAGCATTTT
TRBD2	TRBV6-5	TRBJ2-5	-	CASSQRGVQEIQYF	TGTGCCAGCAGCCAACGGGGGGTCCAAGAGATCCAGTACTTC
-	TRBV28	TRBJ1-5	-	CASSFGVEPQHF	TGTGCCAGCAGTTTTGGGGTGGAGCCCCAGCATTTT
-	TRBV18	TRBJ1-1	-	CASSLDRTTEAFF	TGTGCCAGCTCACTGGATAGAACGACTGAAGCTTTCTTT
-	TRBV7-8	TRBJ1-2	-	CASSPRPSGSYTF	TGTGCCAGCAGCCCGAGGCCCTCAGGGTCCTACACCTTC
-	TRBV6-5	TRBJ1-4	-	CASSNGPQNLFF	TGTGCCAGCAGTAACGGCCCCCAAAATCTGTTTTTT
-	TRBV5-1	TRBJ2-1	-	CASSLAEWSSYNEQFF	TGCGCCAGCAGCTTGGCGGAATGGAGCTCCTACAATGAGCAGTTCTTC
-	TRBV13	TRBJ1-1	-	CASSLVLPEAEAFF	TGTGCCAGCAGCTTAGTCCTTCCGGAGGCTGAAGCTTTCTTT
TRBD1	TRBV19	TRBJ1-1	-	CASRRTGIGTEAFF	TGTGCCAGTAGAAGGACAGGGATAGGCACTGAAGCTTTCTTT
TRBD1	TRBV28	TRBJ2-7	-	CASSANEQGAFNEQYF	TGTGCCAGCAGTGCAAACGAACAGGGGGCTTTCAACGAGCAGTACTTC
TRBD2	TRBV18	TRBJ2-5	-	CASSPSRTSGGAEETQYF	TGTGCCAGCTCACCGTCTCGGACTAGCGGGGGGGCCGAAGAGACCCAGTACTTC
TRBD2	TRBV4-2	TRBJ2-3	-	CASSQNPGISGGSRTQYF	TGTGCCAGCAGCCAAAACCCCGGGATATCGGGGGGGTCTCGTACGCAGTATTTT
-	TRBV6-1	TRBJ2-1	-	CASRVTANSYNEQFF	TGTGCCAGCAGAGTAACGGCGAACTCCTACAATGAGCAGTTCTTC
-	TRBV6-6	TRBJ2-1	-	CASSYGQATYNEQFF	TGTGCCAGCAGTTACGGGCAGGCTACCTACAATGAGCAGTTCTTC
-	TRBV20-1	TRBJ1-2	-	CSAVDYGRYTF	TGCAGTGCCGTTGACTACGGCCGCTACACCTTC
-	TRBV7-9	TRBJ1-1	-	CASSDYGAANTEAFF	TGTGCCAGCAGCGACTACGGGGCGGCGAACACTGAAGCTTTCTTT
-	TRBV30	TRBJ1-1	-	CAWTQRAITEAFF	TGTGCCTGGACACAGAGGGCAATTACTGAAGCTTTCTTT
-	TRBV5-1	TRBJ1-1	-	CASSLDVSEAFF	TGCGCCAGCAGCTTAGATGTTTCGGAAGCTTTCTTT
-	TRBV5-1	TRBJ2-2	-	CASSFLTTRANTGELFF	TGCGCCAGCAGCTTCCTCACGACTAGAGCGAACACCGGGGAGCTGTTTTTT
-	TRBV5-1	TRBJ1-1	few	CASRRDGKYEAFF	TGCGCCAGCAGAAGGGACGGGAAATATGAAGCTTTCTTT
-	TRBV5-1	TRBJ1-4	few	CASTPRGGGNEKLFF	TGCGCCAGCACTCCTCGGGGCGGGGGTAATGAAAAACTGTTTTTT
-	TRBV5-1	TRBJ2-3	-	CASSIVGASTDTQYF	TGCGCCAGTAGCATAGTAGGGGCTAGCACAGATACGCAGTATTTT
-	TRBV5-1	TRBJ1-6	once	CASSLEKWGSDSPLHF	TGCGCCAGCAGCTTGGAGAAATGGGGGAGCGATTCACCCCTCCACTTT
-	TRBV5-5	TRBJ2-5	-	CASSWGLRETQYF	TGTGCCAGCAGCTGGGGACTCCGAGAGACCCAGTACTTC
TRBD2	TRBV19	TRBJ2-3	-	CATQERGSTDTQYF	TGTGCCACTCAAGAGCGGGGGTCCACAGATACGCAGTATTTT
TRBD2	TRBV4-1	TRBJ2-7	-	CASSQWTSGEQYF	TGCGCCAGCAGCCAATGGACTAGCGGCGAGCAGTACTTC
TRBD1	TRBV18	TRBJ1-2	-	CASSPTGAGAYHGYTF	TGTGCCAGCTCACCGACAGGGGCGGGGGCATATCATGGCTACACCTTC
-	TRBV7-9	TRBJ1-1	-	CASSLVVGANTEAFF	TGTGCCAGCAGCTTAGTGGTAGGGGCGAACACTGAAGCTTTCTTT
TRBD1	TRBV5-5	TRBJ1-2	-	CASSLFQGANYGYTF	TGTGCCAGCAGCTTGTTCCAGGGGGCCAACTATGGCTACACCTTC
TRBD2	TRBV10-1	TRBJ2-3	few	CASSAGTSDTDTQYF	TGCGCCAGCAGTGCCGGGACTAGCGACACAGATACGCAGTATTTT